Listed here are 5 T cell receptor beta chains from one sample, sequenced in a study of blood T cell repertoires in COVID-19. The protocol was immunoSEQ multiplex PCR, while the TCRdb copy is restricted to in-frame clones and leaves out a portion. Here the sample spans roughly 150,000 clones, 75% to 90% being singletons. The sequenced material came from PBMCs or T cells enriched from blood (not recorded which). These receptors were taken from a man aged 50-60 years in a cohort exposed to, infected with or recovered from COVID-19 (not recorded which).

This chain uses TRBV6-1 with TRBJ1-2; 8 bases line up with TRBD1. Per germline, CDR1 MNHNS and CDR2 SASEGT. The V segment lost 1 base and the J segment 3 bases; nucleotides outside the gene matches: 4. The CDR3 has 15 amino acids. The CDR3 DNA follows: TGTGCCAGCAGTGAAGTGGACAGGGCATACTATGGCTACACCTTC. Amino acids: CASSEVDRAYYGYTF.

The chain uses TRBV5-6 and TRBJ2-3, with 14 bases matching TRBD2. Germline V CDR1 and CDR2: SGHDT, YYEEEE. V trimming: 3 bases; J trimming: 7 bases; junction bases outside the gene matches: 7. This CDR3 comprises 16 residues. CDR3: CASSSWTSGGPYTQYF. The CDR3, as DNA: TGTGCCAGCAGCTCCTGGACTAGCGGGGGGCCTTATACGCAGTATTTT. The full variable domain, in which reference TRBV5-6 and TRBJ2-3 provide the parts outside the CDR3, is DAGVTQSPTHLIKTRGQQVTLRCSPKSGHDTVSWYQQALGQGPQFIFQYYEEEERQRGNFPDRFSGHQFPNYSSELNVNALLLGDSALYLCASSSWTSGGPYTQYFGPGTRLTVL.

The V gene is TRBV18, the J gene TRBJ2-3, with 10 bases that match TRBD2. CDR1 KGHSH and CDR2 LQKENI come from the germline V gene. Trimming cost V 3 bases and J 3 bases; bases outside gene matches: 6. The CDR3 contains 16 residues. Here the CDR3 DNA reads TGTGCCAGCTCACCTGGACTAGCGGTCGGGACAGATACGCAGTATTTT. It specifies CASSPGLAVGTDTQYF. The full variable domain, in which reference TRBV18 and TRBJ2-3 provide the parts outside the CDR3, is NAGVMQNPRHLVRRRGQEARLRCSPMKGHSHVYWYRQLPEEGLKFMVYLQKENIIDESGMPKERFSAEFPKEGPSILRIQQVVRGDSAAYFCASSPGLAVGTDTQYFGPGTRLTVL.

This sequence joins TRBV10-1 and TRBJ2-3; 9 positions match TRBD1. The V and J ends lost 3 bases and 3 bases, in that order; junction bases with no gene match: 4. CDR3 length: 15 amino acids. The germline V gene has CDR1 WNHNN and CDR2 SYGVQD (reference sequence). This CDR3 is CASSEAGQGTDTQYF. CDR3 bases: TGCGCCAGCAGTGAAGCAGGACAGGGGACAGATACGCAGTATTTT.

The rearrangement uses TRBV10-3 and TRBJ1-2; D gene ambiguous. The CDR3 spans 15 residues. Germline V gives CDR1 ENHRY, CDR2 SYGVKD. V was shortened by 2 bases and J by 0 bases, with 10 bases between the two germline ends. The CDR3 nucleotides are TGTGCCATCAGTGAGGTGGAGCTCACTAACTATGGCTACACCTTC. Translation: CAISEVELTNYGYTF.